This paragraph reports one T cell receptor beta chain. The antigen remains undetermined. Assay: immunoSEQ multiplex PCR; the TCRdb copy retains only in-frame clones and omits some. The repertoire holds 35,000 to 50,000 clones, roughly 85% seen once, with about 3% in the top ten. This entry is derived from a study of T cell clonotyping in hematopoietic cell transplantation. Turning to the study itself: Pretransplant recipient samples were taken after cytoreduction.

Overall study findings and caveats: Pathologically expanded recipient clonotypes increased progressively from day 30 to day 180 as diversity fell. At the given depth, recipient repertoires were over 95% de novo clonotypes. No sorting was done, leaving CD4 and CD8 contributions mixed.

CDR3 length equals 14 residues. The junction had 3 bases not matched to a gene; V was cut back by 4 bases and J by 7 bases. Germline CDR1 reads SGHVS; CDR2 reads FQNEAQ. Described time point: recipient sample about 28 days before transplant, after cytoreduction. The chain employs TRBV7-8 and TRBJ1-6; TRBD1 agrees at 8 bases. The receptor was isolated from a man in his sixties with acute myeloid leukemia. Some clones in this sample may be carry-over from other donors' samples. This material consisted of peripheral blood mononuclear cells, taken before stem cell transplant. The CDR3 DNA sequence: TGTGCCAGCAGCTCGCGACAGGGGAATTCACCCCTCCACTTT. Its translation: CASSSRQGNSPLHF. Full variable domain (outside the CDR3, taken from reference TRBV7-8 and TRBJ1-6): GAGVSQSPRYKVAKRGQDVALRCDPISGHVSLFWYQQALGQGPEFLTYFQNEAQLDKSGLPSDRFFAERPEGSVSTLKIQRTQQEDSAVYLCASSSRQGNSPLHFGNGTRLTVT.